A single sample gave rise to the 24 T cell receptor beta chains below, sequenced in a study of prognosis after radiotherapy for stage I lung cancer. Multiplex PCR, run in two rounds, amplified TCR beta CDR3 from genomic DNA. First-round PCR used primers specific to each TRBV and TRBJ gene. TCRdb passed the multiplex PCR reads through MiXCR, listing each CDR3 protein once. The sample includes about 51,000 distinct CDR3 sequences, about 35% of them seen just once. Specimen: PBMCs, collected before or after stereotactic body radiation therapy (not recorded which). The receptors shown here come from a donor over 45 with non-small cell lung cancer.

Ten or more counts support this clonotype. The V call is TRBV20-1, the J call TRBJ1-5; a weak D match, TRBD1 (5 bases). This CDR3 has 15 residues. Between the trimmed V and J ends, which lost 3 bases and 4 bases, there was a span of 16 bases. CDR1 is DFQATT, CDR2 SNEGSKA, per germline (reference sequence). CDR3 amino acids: CSARVAREFNQPQHF. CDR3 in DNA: TGCAGTGCTAGGGTCGCCAGGGAATTTAATCAGCCCCAGCATTTT.

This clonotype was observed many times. This CDR3 reads CASSRKGRGDTQYF. CDR3 nucleotides: TGTGCCAGCAGTCGGAAGGGACGTGGAGACACGCAGTATTTT. This chain joins TRBV6-1 and TRBJ2-3, with D possibly called TRBD1 or TRBD2 (5 bases each). Germline CDR1 and CDR2: MNHNS and SASEGT. This CDR3 has 14 amino acids. Trimming removed 5 bases at V and 9 bases at J, with 18 bases between.

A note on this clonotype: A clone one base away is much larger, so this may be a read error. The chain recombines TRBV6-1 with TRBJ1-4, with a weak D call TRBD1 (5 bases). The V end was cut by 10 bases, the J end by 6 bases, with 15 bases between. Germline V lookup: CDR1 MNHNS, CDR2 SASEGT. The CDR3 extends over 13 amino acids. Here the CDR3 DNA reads TGTGCCAACGCCGGGGCGCACTATGAAAAACTGTTTTTT. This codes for CANAGAHYEKLFF.

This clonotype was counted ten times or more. The CDR3 protein is CASSGGIDQPQHF. CDR3 DNA sequence: TGTGCCAGCTCGGGGGGCATCGATCAGCCCCAGCATTTT. The rearrangement joins TRBV18 to TRBJ1-5, with D possibly matching TRBD1 (6 bases). The CDR3 sequence is 13 residues long. Trimming took 6 bases from V and 5 from J, leaving 11 bases between them. Germline V gene data show CDR1 as KGHSH and CDR2 as LQKENI. Based on the CDR3 plus reference TRBV18 and TRBJ1-5, the full variable domain is NAGVMQNPRHLVRRRGQEARLRCSPMKGHSHVYWYRQLPEEGLKFMVYLQKENIIDESGMPKERFSAEFPKEGPSILRIQQVVRGDSAAYFCASSGGIDQPQHFGDGTRLSIL.

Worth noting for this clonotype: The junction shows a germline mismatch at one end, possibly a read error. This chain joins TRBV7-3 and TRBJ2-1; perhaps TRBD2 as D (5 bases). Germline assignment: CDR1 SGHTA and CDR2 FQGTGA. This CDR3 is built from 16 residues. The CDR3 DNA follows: TGTGCCTGCAGCTTAAATTGGGGTAGCGTGAGGCATGAGCAGTTCTTC. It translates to CACSLNWGSVRHEQFF.

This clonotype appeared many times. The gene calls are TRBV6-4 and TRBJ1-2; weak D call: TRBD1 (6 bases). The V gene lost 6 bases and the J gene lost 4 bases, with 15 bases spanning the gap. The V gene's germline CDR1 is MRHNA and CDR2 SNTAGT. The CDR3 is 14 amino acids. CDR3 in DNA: TGTGCCAGCAGGAGACAGGTTCCGGCCTATGGCTACACCTTC. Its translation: CASRRQVPAYGYTF.

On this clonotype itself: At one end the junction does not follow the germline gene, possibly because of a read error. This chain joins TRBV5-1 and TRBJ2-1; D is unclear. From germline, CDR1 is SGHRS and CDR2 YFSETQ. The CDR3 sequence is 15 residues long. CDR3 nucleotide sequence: TGCGCCAGCAGTTTGGACGTAGGAGCGTACAATGAGCAGTTCTTC. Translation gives CASSLDVGAYNEQFF.

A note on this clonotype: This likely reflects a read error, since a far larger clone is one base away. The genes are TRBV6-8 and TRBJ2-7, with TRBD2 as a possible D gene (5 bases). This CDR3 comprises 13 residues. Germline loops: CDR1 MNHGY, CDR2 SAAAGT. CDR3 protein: CSSGKDESYEQYF. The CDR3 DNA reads TGTTCCAGCGGAAAGGACGAATCCTACGAGCAGTACTTC.

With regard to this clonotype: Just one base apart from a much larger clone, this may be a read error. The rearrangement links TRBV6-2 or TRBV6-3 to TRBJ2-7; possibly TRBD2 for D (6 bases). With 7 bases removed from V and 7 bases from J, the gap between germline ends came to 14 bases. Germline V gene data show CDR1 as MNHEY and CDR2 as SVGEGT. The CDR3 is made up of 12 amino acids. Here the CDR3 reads CASILREREQYF. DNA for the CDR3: TGTGCCAGCATCTTACGGGAGCGGGAGCAGTACTTC.

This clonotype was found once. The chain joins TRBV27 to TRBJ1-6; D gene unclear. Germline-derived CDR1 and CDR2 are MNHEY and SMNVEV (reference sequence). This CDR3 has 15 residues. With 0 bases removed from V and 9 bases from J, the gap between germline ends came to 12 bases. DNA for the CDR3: TGTGCCAGCAGTTTATCGGCGTTATCTAGTTCACCCCTCCACTTT. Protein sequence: CASSLSALSSSPLHF.

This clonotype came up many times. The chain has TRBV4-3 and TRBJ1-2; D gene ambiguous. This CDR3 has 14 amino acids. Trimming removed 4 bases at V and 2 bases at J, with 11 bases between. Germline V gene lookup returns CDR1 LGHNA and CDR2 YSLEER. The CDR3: CASSPTWENYGYTF. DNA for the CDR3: TGCGCCAGCAGCCCGACGTGGGAAAACTATGGCTACACCTTC.

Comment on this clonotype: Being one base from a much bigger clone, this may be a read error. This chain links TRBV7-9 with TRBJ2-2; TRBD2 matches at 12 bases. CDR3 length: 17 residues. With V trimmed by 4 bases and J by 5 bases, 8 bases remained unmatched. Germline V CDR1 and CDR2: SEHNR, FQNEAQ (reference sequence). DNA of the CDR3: TGTGCCAGCAGCTACCCGACTAGCGGGAGTAATACCGGGGAGCTGTTTTTT. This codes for CASSYPTSGSNTGELFF.

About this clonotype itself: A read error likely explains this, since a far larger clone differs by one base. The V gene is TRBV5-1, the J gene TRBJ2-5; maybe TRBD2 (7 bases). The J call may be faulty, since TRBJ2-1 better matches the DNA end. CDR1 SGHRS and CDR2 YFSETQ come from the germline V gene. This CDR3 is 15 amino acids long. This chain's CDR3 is CASRPARGGTNEQFF. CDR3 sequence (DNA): TGCGCCAGCAGACCCGCTAGGGGGGGGACCAATGAGCAGTTCTTC.

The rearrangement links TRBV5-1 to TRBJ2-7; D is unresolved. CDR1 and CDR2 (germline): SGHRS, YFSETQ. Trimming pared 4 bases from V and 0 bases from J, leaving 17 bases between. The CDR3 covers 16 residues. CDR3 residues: CASSPSGWSSSYEQYF. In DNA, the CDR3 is TGCGCCAGCAGCCCCTCCGGGTGGTCAAGCTCCTACGAGCAGTACTTC.

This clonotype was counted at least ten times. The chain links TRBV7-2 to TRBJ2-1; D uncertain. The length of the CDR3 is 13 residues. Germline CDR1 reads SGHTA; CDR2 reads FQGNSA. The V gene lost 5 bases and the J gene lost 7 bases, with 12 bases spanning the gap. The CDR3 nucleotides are TGTGCCAGCAGCCCAGCGAACGCGAATGAGCAGTTCTTC. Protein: CASSPANANEQFF.

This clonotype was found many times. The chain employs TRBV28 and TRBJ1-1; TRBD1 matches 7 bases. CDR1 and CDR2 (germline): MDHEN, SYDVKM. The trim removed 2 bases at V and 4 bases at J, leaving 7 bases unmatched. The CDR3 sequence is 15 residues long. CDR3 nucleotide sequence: TGTGCCAGCAGTTTAAGTGGTAGGGGGCCCACTGAAGCTTTCTTT. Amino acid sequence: CASSLSGRGPTEAFF.

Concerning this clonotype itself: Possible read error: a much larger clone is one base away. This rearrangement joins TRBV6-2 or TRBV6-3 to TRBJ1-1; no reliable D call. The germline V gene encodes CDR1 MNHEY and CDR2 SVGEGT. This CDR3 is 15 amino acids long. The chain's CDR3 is CASSYSIQTNTEDFF. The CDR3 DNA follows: TGTGCCAGCAGTTACTCGATACAGACGAACACTGAAGATTTCTTT.

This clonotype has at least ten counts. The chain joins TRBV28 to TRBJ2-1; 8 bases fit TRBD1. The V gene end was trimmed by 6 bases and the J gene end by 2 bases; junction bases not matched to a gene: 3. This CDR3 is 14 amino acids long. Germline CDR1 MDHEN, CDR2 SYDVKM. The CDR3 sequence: CASSLQGAYNEQFF. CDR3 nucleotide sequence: TGTGCCAGCAGCCTACAGGGGGCCTACAATGAGCAGTTCTTC.

The CDR3 loop reads CASSFVDSENTIYF. The CDR3 DNA is TGCGCCAGCAGCTTCGTCGACTCCGAGAACACCATATATTTT. This chain links TRBV5-1 with TRBJ1-3; D unclear. Trimming took 2 bases from V and 7 from J, leaving 13 bases between them. Per the germline V gene, CDR1 is SGHRS and CDR2 is YFSETQ. This CDR3 region has 14 residues.

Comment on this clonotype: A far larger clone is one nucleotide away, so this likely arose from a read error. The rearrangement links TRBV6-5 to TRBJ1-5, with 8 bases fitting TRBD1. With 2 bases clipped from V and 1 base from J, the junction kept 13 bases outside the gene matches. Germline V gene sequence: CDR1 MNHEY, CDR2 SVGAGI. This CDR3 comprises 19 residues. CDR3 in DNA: TGTGCCAGCAGTTACAGGGGACAGGTTGCCCAGCTGAGCAATCAGCCCCAGCATTTT. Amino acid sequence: CASSYRGQVAQLSNQPQHF.

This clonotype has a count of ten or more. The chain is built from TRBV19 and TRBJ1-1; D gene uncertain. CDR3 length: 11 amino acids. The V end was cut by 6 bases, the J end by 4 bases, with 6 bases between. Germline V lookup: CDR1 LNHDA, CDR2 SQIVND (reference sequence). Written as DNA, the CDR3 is TGTGCCAGTAGGGTGCGCACTGAAGCTTTCTTT. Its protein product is CASRVRTEAFF.

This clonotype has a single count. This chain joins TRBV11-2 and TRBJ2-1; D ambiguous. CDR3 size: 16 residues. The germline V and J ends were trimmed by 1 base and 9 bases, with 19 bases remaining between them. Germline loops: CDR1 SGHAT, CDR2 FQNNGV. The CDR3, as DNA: TGTGCCAGCAGCTTAGGGGCTAGTTGGCCCACGGGTGAGCAGTTCTTC. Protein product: CASSLGASWPTGEQFF.

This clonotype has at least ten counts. As DNA, the CDR3 is TGTGCCAGCACCATGACTCTATCCTCTAGCACAGATACGCAGTATTTT. It encodes CASTMTLSSSTDTQYF. V is TRBV6-1 and J is TRBJ2-3; the D is unclear. Germline V lookup: CDR1 MNHNS, CDR2 SASEGT. CDR3 length: 16 amino acids. Between the trimmed V and J ends, which lost 7 bases and 0 bases, there was a span of 17 bases.

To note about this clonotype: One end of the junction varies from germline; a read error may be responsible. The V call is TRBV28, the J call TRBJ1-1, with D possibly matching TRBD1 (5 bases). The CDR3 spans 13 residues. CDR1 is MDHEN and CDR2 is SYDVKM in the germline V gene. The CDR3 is CASRWGENNEAFF. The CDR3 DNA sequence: TGTGCCAGCCGGTGGGGGGAGAACAATGAAGCTTTCTTT.